What follows is one TCR beta chain and its context. The antigen this receptor binds is unknown. Base qualities are missing; no much larger clone stands one base away. The sample belongs to a study of T cells in Graves' hyperthyroidism and ophthalmopathy (dated by TCRdb to 2018 to 2020). Broadly, across the study: A discovery cohort of approximately 97 patients, roughly 43 with Graves' ophthalmopathy and 55 to 65 with stable Graves' hyperthyroidism, was used to find distinguishing TCR V-J signatures. Thyroid tissue and blood T-cell repertoires from six Graves' hyperthyroidism patients were also compared in the study. Following sampling, methimazole starting at 30 mg daily was given to hyperthyroidism patients, and high-dose intravenous methylprednisolone was given to ophthalmopathy patients. The paper reports TCR Vbeta CDR3 sequencing of roughly 140 peripheral blood samples: approximately 43 ophthalmopathy, under 80 hyperthyroidism and 17 progressor patients. An independent validation cohort of about 20 hyperthyroidism patients and 17 patients who later progressed to ophthalmopathy tested prospective prediction of ophthalmopathy. For training and testing, the 100 or so patients in the discovery cohort were randomly divided in a 7:3 ratio.

The TCR beta CDR3 regions were amplified from the RNA transcripts. The TCR CDR3 was subjected to a first round of RT-PCR using the HTBI primer set and the Qiagen OneStep RT-PCR kit. The libraries were constructed in a second round of multiplex PCR and then size-selected and purified. Paired-end sequencing of the libraries was performed with 100 bp reads on an Illumina HiSeq2000. Turning to the authors' computational methods: SOAPnuke was used to process the raw data, throwing out any read that contained adapters or uncalled bases, had a mean Phred below 15, or lacked an exact constant-primer or identifier match. COPE v1.2.5 was used to merge the high-quality paired reads, and each unique nucleotide sequence was defined as a clonotype. Clonotypes were aligned to IMGT TRBV, TRBD and TRBJ reference segments using MiTCR v1.1. Analysis was restricted to V-J combinations with a frequency above 0.0001, which covered just over 98% of repertoires. A TCS score was defined as the ratio of F50 (clonal expansion) to E x V (chaos), with BLOSUM62-based TCRdist applied between CDR3 peptides within each V-J. Welch's t-statistics and random forest reduced fewer than 600 V-J features to roughly 13, which were used in a naive Bayes classifier (R e1071). The public sequencing data were trimmed at Q25 with fastp and processed into clonotypes with MiXCR by TCRdb, which kept only in-frame beta chains. Under each unique CDR3 protein, matching rows form one entry showing the most common genes and DNA. The V and J calls were not made by the authors but by TCRdb's processing. The sample data list hundreds of thousands of distinct CDR3 sequences, and just over 45% of these were observed just once. Roughly 8.2% of the sample rests with the top ten.

Graves' hyperthyroidism was defined as stable when no progression to ophthalmopathy occurred over 18 months of follow-up. The hyperthyroidism patients were between 18 and 65 years old and newly diagnosed, with a disease duration of less than 2 months. Any patient with an uncontrolled infection, another autoimmune disease, pregnancy or lactation was excluded. Diagnoses were based on clinical symptoms, serum thyroxine and TRAb, thyroid ultrasound and orbital computed tomography. Total RNA was extracted with Trizol reagent, and quality was checked on an Agilent 2100 Bioanalyzer. As encoded in the germline V gene, CDR1 is SQVTM while CDR2 is ANQGSEA. From the cysteine through the phenylalanine, the CDR3 covers 13 amino acids. Only the CDR3 DNA stays, 39 bases, in frame from base 1. V sheds 8 bases and J sheds 1 base, leaving 14 bases between their ends. Points the paper makes about the study in general: Sample size was not statistically predetermined, and investigators were not blinded to group allocation. Ophthalmopathy was separated from stable hyperthyroidism by a 13 V-J signature model, with approximately 90% sensitivity and roughly 81% specificity obtained in cross-validation and 80%/75% obtained in testing. Most expanded thyroid clonotypes (frequency above 0.001) were also found in blood, which suggests that blood repertoires may mirror thyroid immune responses. In validation, the model predicted progression to ophthalmopathy with over 60% sensitivity and less than 80% specificity, a median of roughly seven months before onset.

This receptor was taken from a woman in her late teens or twenties with Graves' hyperthyroidism. Donor details come from another sample of the same person, matched by shared clones. Sequencing input: peripheral blood or thyroid tissue (not recorded which). Here the chain combines TRBV29-1 and TRBJ1-1, and perhaps TRBD1 as D gene, on 5 matching bases. The CDR3 is CSLMGDGNTEAFF. The DNA sequence reads TGCAGCTTAATGGGGGACGGGAACACTGAAGCTTTCTTT. With the portions outside the CDR3 filled from the reference TRBV29-1 and TRBJ1-1 genes, the complete variable region becomes SAVISQKPSRDICQRGTSLTIQCQVDSQVTMMFWYRQQPGQSLTLIATANQGSEATYESGFVIDKFPISRPNLTFSTLTVSNMSPEDSSIYLCSLMGDGNTEAFFGQGTRLTVV.